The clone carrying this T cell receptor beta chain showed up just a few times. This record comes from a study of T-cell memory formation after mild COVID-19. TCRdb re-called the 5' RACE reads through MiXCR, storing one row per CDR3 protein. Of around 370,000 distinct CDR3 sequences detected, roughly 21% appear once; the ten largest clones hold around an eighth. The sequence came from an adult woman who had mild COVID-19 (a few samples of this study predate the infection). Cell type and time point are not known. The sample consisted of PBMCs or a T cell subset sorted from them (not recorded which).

This CDR3 is CASSAGFQETQYF. The CDR3 DNA reads as TGTGCCAGCAGCGCGGGCTTTCAAGAGACCCAGTACTTC. The V gene is TRBV5-4, the J gene TRBJ2-5, with a possible D match to TRBD2 (5 bases). The V gene's germline CDR1 is SGHNT and CDR2 YYREEE (reference sequence). The V end was cut by 4 bases, the J end by 2 bases, with 9 bases between. This CDR3 contains 13 residues.